This record covers a single TCR beta chain. The CDR3 length is 19 residues. The germline CDR1 and CDR2 sequences are SGHRS and YFSETQ. V gave up 2 bases and J gave up 3 bases; unmatched junction bases: 18. This sample is drawn from a study of cytomegalovirus exposure and HLA in healthy donors. Primers included in the PCR were 60 Vbeta and 13 Jbeta primers. Under the authors' procedure: It was a later analysis that counted about 80 million unique TCR beta chains, of which roughly 11 million were shared. TCRdb's table, derived via immunoSEQ multiplex PCR, lists solely in-frame clones and lacks some. V and J calls and clone size are as listed in that table; D and trimming were resolved from the DNA. The sample holds around 160,000 clones, around 80% seen once.

Sequenced material: PBMCs. The chain joins TRBV5-1 to TRBJ2-7, with TRBD2 identical over 9 bases. This TCR derives from a male donor in good health and CMV-seronegative. The CDR3 protein is CASSFWGSGRARPIYEQYF. The CDR3 DNA reads TGCGCCAGCAGCTTTTGGGGTAGCGGGAGAGCTCGTCCCATCTACGAGCAGTACTTC. Combining the CDR3 with reference TRBV5-1 and TRBJ2-7 gives the whole variable domain KAGVTQTPRYLIKTRGQQVTLSCSPISGHRSVSWYQQTPGQGLQFLFEYFSETQRNKGNFPGRFSGRQFSNSRSEMNVSTLELGDSALYLCASSFWGSGRARPIYEQYFGPGTRLTVT.